The following is a T cell receptor beta chain sequence with its context. This clonotype was seen repeatedly, ten times or more. What antigen it recognizes has not been identified. Base qualities are not recorded, but no much larger clone differs from it by a single base. This entry comes from a study of Graves' ophthalmopathy and Graves' hyperthyroidism (dated by TCRdb to 2016 to 2018). With respect to the entire study: Peripheral blood was collected at initial diagnosis, prior to any treatment. After sampling, hyperthyroidism patients received methimazole starting at 30 mg daily, and ophthalmopathy patients received high-dose intravenous methylprednisolone. A discovery set of about 99 patients (43 ophthalmopathy, about 58 stable hyperthyroidism) was enrolled to explore V-J signatures distinguishing ophthalmopathy from hyperthyroidism. In more than five hyperthyroidism patients, the T-cell repertoires found in thyroid tissue were compared with those found in blood. In total, 135 blood samples were TCR-sequenced: approximately 42 ophthalmopathy, roughly 77 hyperthyroidism and approximately 17 hyperthyroidism-to-ophthalmopathy patients. The study used TCR beta repertoire signatures to distinguish Graves' ophthalmopathy from Graves' hyperthyroidism and to predict progression to ophthalmopathy. For independent validation, a separate cohort was made up of some 19 hyperthyroidism patients plus 17 patients who later progressed from hyperthyroidism to ophthalmopathy. Here is what the overall study found, with its caveats: Among expanded thyroid clonotypes with frequency above 0.001, most also showed up in blood, which suggests that blood repertoires may reflect the thyroid immune response. In validation, the model predicted ophthalmopathy progression with nearly 71% sensitivity and 72.22% specificity; some 13 predicted patients were CT-confirmed with GO in a median of 6.5 months. Ophthalmopathy was separated from stable hyperthyroidism by the 13-signature model with just under 90% sensitivity and around 81% specificity in cross-validation and with 80%/75% in the test set. Sample size was not statistically predetermined, and group allocation was not concealed from the investigators.

The ophthalmopathy patients had moderately to severely active disease, with a Clinical Activity Score of 3 or higher, a NOSPECS grade of 4 or higher, and a disease duration of less than 3 months. Anyone with other autoimmune diseases, uncontrolled infections, pregnancy or lactation was excluded from the study. Diagnosis relied on clinical symptoms, serum thyroxine, TRAb, thyroid ultrasound and orbital computed tomography. PBMCs were isolated from 7.5 to 10 ml of fresh peripheral blood by Ficoll-Paque density gradient centrifugation. Trizol reagent was used to extract the total RNA, and its quality was then checked on an Agilent 2100 Bioanalyzer. V gives up 2 bases and J gives up 3 bases, and the segment between their germline ends measures 11 bases. Measured from the cysteine to the phenylalanine, the CDR3 is 14 residues long. Only the CDR3 DNA stays, 42 bases, in frame from base 1. Via the germline V gene, CDR1 is SGHVS and CDR2 FQNEAQ.

For repertoire sequencing, TCR beta CDR3 regions were amplified from RNA transcripts. The first round was an RT-PCR using HTBI primers with the Qiagen OneStep RT-PCR kit, and this first round was followed by a second-round multiplex PCR, then size selection and purification. The libraries underwent paired-end sequencing with 100 bp reads on an Illumina HiSeq2000. The study's processing was this. SOAPnuke was used for read processing, and reads with adapters, uncalled bases, a mean Phred below 15, or no exact constant-primer or identifier match were discarded. COPE v1.2.5 was used to merge high-quality paired reads. Each unique nucleotide sequence was defined as a clonotype, and clonotypes were aligned to IMGT TRB V, D and J references with MiTCR v1.1. Only V-J combinations with frequency above 0.0001 were analysed, covering 99% to 99.2% of repertoires. A TCR clonal expansion and chaos score per V-J combination was defined as the ratio of F50 clonal expansion to chaos observed in the TCRdist matrix. Welch's t-statistics and random forest were used to reduce the features to approximately 13 V-J combinations, which were then used as input to a naive Bayes classifier. The similarity between thyroid and blood repertoires was quantified using the Morisita-Horn index. TCRdb passed the public sequencing reads through fastp at Q25 and MiXCR, retaining productive beta sequences. Each CDR3 protein gets just one entry, which takes the most common genes and DNA from the rows behind it. The V and J calls here are based on TCRdb, not the publication. The sample data list hundreds of thousands of distinct CDR3 sequences, and roughly 41% of these were observed just once. Together, the top ten hold 3.3% of the sample.

Recombination connected TRBV7-8 to TRBJ2-7; the D gene identity is not certain. The specimen sequenced was peripheral blood. This TCR was sampled from an adult man with Graves' ophthalmopathy. The DNA sequence is given as TGTGCCAGCAGCTTAAGCCAGTCATACTACGAGCAGTACTTC. This gives the protein CASSLSQSYYEQYF. Here the CDR3 is joined to the reference TRBV7-8 and TRBJ2-7 genes, and the full variable domain is: GAGVSQSPRYKVAKRGQDVALRCDPISGHVSLFWYQQALGQGPEFLTYFQNEAQLDKSGLPSDRFFAERPEGSVSTLKIQRTQQEDSAVYLCASSLSQSYYEQYFGPGTRLTVT.